The T cell receptor beta chain described here comes from a study of glioma-infiltrating T cells after dendritic cell vaccination. Profiled with immunoSEQ multiplex PCR; TCRdb holds only in-frame clones, not every one. The sample includes approximately 90,000 clones, 80% to 90% of them seen just once. CDR1 and CDR2 (germline): SGHAT, FQNNGV. This CDR3 has 18 amino acids. The J segment lost 1 base and the V segment lost 5 bases, leaving 7 bases of the junction unmatched. The time point denotes: after dendritic cell vaccination, including at tumor progression/relapse. This clonotype was sampled from a human donor with glioblastoma. Sequencing was performed on blood, taken after dendritic cell vaccination. The rearrangement links TRBV11-2 to TRBJ2-6; 11 bases align to TRBD1. The CDR3 loop reads CASSPRTGGASGANVLTF. The CDR3 DNA sequence: TGTGCCAGCAGCCCCAGGACAGGGGGCGCTTCTGGGGCCAACGTCCTGACTTTC. Variable domain in full (rest from reference TRBV11-2 and TRBJ2-6): EAGVAQSPRYKIIEKRQSVAFWCNPISGHATLYWYQQILGQGPKLLIQFQNNGVVDDSQLPKDRFSAERLKGVDSTLKIQPAKLEDSAVYLCASSPRTGGASGANVLTFGAGSRLTVL.